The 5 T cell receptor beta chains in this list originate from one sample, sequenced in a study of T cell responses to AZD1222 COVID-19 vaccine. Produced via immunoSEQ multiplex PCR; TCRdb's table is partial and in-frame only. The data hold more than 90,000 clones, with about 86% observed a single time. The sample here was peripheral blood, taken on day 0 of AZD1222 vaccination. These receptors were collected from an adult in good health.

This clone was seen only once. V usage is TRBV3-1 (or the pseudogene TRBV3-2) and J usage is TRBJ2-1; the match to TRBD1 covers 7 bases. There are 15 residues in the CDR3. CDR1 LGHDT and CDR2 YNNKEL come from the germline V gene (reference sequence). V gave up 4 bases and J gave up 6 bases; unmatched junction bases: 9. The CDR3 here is CASSLRGQGVNEQFF. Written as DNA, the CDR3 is TGTGCCAGCAGCCTCAGAGGGCAGGGGGTCAATGAGCAGTTCTTC.

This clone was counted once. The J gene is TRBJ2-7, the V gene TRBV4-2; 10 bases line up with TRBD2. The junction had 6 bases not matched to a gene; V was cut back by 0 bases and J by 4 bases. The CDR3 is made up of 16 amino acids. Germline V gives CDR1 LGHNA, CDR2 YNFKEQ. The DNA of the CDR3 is TGTGCCAGCAGCCAAGATTCGCCTAGCGGGAGTTACGAGCAGTACTTC. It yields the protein CASSQDSPSGSYEQYF.

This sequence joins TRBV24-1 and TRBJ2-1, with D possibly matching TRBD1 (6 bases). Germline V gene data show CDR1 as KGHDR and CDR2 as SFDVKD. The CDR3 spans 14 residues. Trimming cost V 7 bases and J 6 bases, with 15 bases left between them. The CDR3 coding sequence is TGTGCCACCAGCCGGGACACTGCTAGCAATGAGCAGTTCTTC. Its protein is CATSRDTASNEQFF.

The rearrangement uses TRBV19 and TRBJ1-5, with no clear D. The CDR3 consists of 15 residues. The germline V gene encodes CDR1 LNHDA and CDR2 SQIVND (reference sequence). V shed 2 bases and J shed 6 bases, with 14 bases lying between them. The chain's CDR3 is CASSITGEKGQPQHF. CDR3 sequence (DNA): TGTGCCAGTAGTATAACTGGGGAAAAGGGTCAGCCCCAGCATTTT.

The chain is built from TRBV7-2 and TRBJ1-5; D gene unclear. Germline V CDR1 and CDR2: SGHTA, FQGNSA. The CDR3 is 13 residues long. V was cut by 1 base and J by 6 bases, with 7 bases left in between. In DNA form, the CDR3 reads TGTGCCAGCAGCTTAGGGGTGGCTCAGCCCCAGCATTTT. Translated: CASSLGVAQPQHF. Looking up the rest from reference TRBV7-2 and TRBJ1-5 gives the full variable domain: GAGVSQSPSNKVTEKGKDVELRCDPISGHTALYWYRQSLGQGLEFLIYFQGNSAPDKSGLPSDRFSAERTGGSVSTLTIQRTQQEDSAVYLCASSLGVAQPQHFGDGTRLSIL.